The source of this TCR beta chain is a study of shared clonotypes between healthy human individuals. The V segment lost 5 bases and the J segment 6 bases; nucleotides outside the gene matches: 11. Germline V CDR1 and CDR2: SGHNT, YYREEE (reference sequence). The CDR3 covers 15 residues. Deep-level running was used for the assay. Libraries were prepared by immunoSEQ multiplex PCR; TCRdb keeps only in-frame clonotypes and omits some of them. The data hold around 1.4 million clones, with approximately 98.5% observed a single time. About this clone: Its cognate antigen is unknown.

Regarding the study as a whole: Enrolling few donors narrowed the genetic and exposure-history diversity that was represented.

Sequenced input: naive CD4+ T cells sorted from blood. As for subset: CD45RA+ positively selected. The clonotype was recovered from a man aged 25 to 40 in good health. The J gene is TRBJ2-3, the V gene TRBV5-4, with TRBD2 identical over 8 bases. This chain's CDR3 is CASSPGLGLSDTQYF. CDR3 nucleotides: TGTGCCAGCAGTCCGGGACTAGGACTTTCGGATACGCAGTATTTT.